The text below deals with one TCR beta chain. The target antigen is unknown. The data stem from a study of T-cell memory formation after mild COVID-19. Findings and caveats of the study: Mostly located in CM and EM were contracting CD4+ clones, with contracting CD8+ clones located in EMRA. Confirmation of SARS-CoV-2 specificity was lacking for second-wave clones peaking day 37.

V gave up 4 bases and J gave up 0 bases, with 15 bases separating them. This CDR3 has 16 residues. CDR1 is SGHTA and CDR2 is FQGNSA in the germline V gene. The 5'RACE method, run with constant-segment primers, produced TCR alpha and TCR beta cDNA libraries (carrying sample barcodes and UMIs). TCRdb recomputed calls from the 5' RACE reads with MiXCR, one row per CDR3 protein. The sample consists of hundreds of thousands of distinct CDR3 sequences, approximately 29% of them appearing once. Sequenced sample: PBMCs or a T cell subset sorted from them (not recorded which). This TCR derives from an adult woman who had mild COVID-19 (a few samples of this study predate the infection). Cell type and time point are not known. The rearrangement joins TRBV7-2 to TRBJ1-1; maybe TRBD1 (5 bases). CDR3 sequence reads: CASSSGGIGLNTEAFF. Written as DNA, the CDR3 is TGTGCCAGCAGCTCCGGGGGGATAGGCTTGAACACTGAAGCTTTCTTT.